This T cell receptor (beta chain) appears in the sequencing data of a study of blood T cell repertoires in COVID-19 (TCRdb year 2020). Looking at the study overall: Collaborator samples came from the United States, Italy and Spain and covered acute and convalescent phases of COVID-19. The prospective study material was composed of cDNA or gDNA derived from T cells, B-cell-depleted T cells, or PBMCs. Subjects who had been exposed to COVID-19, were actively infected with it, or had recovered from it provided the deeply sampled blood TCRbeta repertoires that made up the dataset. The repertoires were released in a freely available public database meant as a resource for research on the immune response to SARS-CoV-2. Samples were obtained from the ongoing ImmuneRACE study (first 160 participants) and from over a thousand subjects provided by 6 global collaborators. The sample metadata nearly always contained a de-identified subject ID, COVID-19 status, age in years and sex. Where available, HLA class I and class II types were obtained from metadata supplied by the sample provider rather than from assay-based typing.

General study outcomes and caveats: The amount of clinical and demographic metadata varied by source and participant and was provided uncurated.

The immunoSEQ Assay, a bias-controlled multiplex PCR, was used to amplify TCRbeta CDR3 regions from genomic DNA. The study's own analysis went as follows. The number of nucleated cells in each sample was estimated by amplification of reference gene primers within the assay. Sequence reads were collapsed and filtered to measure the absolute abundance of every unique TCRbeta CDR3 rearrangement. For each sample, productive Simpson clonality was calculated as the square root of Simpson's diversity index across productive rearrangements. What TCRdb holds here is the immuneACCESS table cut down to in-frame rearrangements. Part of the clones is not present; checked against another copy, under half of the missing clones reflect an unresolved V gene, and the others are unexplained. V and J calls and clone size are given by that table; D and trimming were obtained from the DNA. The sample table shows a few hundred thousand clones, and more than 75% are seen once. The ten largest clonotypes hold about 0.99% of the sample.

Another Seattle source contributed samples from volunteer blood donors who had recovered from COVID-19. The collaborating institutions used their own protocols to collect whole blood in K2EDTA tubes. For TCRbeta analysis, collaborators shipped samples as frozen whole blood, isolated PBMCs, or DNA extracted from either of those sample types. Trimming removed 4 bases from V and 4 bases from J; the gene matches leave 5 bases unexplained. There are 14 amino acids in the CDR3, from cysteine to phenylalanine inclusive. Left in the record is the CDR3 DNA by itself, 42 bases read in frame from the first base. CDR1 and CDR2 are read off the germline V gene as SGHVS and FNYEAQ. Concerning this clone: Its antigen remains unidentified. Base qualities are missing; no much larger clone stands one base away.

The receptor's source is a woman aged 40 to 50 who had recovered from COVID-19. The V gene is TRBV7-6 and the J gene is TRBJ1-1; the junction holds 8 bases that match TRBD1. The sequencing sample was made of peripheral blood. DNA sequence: TGTGCCAGCAGCTCCACGGACAGGGCCACTGAAGCTTTCTTT. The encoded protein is CASSSTDRATEAFF.